This TCR beta chain was identified during a study of T-cell reconstitution after alpha-beta-depleted transplantation in children. For TCRbeta, the library was prepared with unique molecular identifiers. TCRdb re-called the PCR reads with MiXCR, one entry per CDR3 protein. The table includes a few hundred thousand distinct CDR3 sequences, about 9.4% detected once. The CDR3 is 14 amino acids. CDR1 is SGHAT and CDR2 is FQNNGV in the germline V gene. Trimming removed 4 bases at V and 3 bases at J, with 13 bases between. Sequenced here: PBMCs from the stem cell graft donor, sampled from the stem cell graft. The genes are TRBV11-2 and TRBJ2-7; D may be TRBD2 (6 bases). This clonotype originated in a human donor who donated a stem cell graft to a child with acute lymphoblastic leukemia. CDR3 bases: TGTGCCAGCAGCTCCTCGAGGCGGGGCTACGAGCAGTACTTC. Translation: CASSSSRRGYEQYF.